The clone carrying this TCR beta chain turned up a few times. Its antigen is undetermined. This specimen comes from a study of cytomegalovirus exposure and HLA in healthy donors. Study-level results: That first-cohort TCR clusters tended to co-occur in the 95 to 150 validation repertoires was found in a later analysis.

CDR1 and CDR2 (germline): MNHEY, SMNVEV (reference sequence). This CDR3 has 14 residues. Trimming stripped 5 bases from V and 1 base from J, with 8 bases between. Method: immunoSEQ multiplex PCR; TCRdb's copy keeps in-frame clones and lacks some. This repertoire shows approximately 150,000 clones, approximately 87% found once; its top ten account for 1.4%. The TCR sequence derives from a young woman in good health and CMV-seronegative. The chain is built from TRBV27 and TRBJ2-2; unclear D gene. Sequenced sample: PBMCs. Here the CDR3 reads CASSPNMNTGELFF. The CDR3 DNA reads TGTGCCAGCAGTCCGAACATGAACACCGGGGAGCTGTTTTTT.